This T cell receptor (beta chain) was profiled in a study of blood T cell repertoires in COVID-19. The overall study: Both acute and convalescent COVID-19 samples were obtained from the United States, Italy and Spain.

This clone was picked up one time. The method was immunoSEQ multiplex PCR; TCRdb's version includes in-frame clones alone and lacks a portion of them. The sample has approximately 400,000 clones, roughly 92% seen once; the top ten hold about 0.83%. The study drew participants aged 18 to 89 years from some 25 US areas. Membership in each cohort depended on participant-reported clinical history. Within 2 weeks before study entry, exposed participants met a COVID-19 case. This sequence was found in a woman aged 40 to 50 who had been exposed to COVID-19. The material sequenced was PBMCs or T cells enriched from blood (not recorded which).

DNA for the CDR3: TGTGCCAGTAGTATCCAGTCAGCAACTAATGAAAAACTGTTTTTT. Translated, it gives CASSIQSATNEKLFF. J is TRBJ1-4 and V is TRBV19; no clear D gene. This CDR3 is built from 15 residues. V lost 3 bases, J lost 0 bases, and 8 bases lay in between. Per the germline V gene, CDR1 is LNHDA and CDR2 is SQIVND (reference sequence).